This T cell receptor (beta chain) was captured by sequencing in a study of blood T cell repertoires in COVID-19. Looking at the study overall: Italy, Spain and the United States were the sources of the convalescent and acute COVID-19 samples.

Using immunoSEQ multiplex PCR, the repertoire was profiled, and TCRdb retains in-frame clones only, with some absent. The data contain some 230,000 clones, roughly 90% of them singletons. The TCR originated in a man aged 25 to 45 who had recovered from COVID-19. Material: peripheral blood.

DNA of the CDR3: TGTGCCAGCAGCGGGGGACAATCGAATTCACCCCTCCACTTT. Residues: CASSGGQSNSPLHF. The rearrangement uses TRBV9 and TRBJ1-6, with a possible D match to TRBD1 (6 bases). The V and J ends lost 3 bases and 7 bases respectively, with 11 bases between them. Germline CDR1 is SGDLS and CDR2 is YYNGEE. The CDR3 contains 14 residues.